The source of this T cell receptor (beta chain) is a study of shared clonotypes between healthy human individuals (dated by TCRdb to about 2020). Some background on the complete study: A few men and two women, aged 18 to 49 years, made up the cohort. Per donor, three plates each were used for CD4 naive and CD4 memory, two for CD8 naive, and one for CD8 memory. To estimate repertoire size and how much clonotype sharing occurs between individuals, the study deeply sequenced the blood TCR repertoires of five healthy adults. To increase sequencing depth and limit assay-specific biases, different laboratories used diverse techniques to prepare libraries and sequence TCR repertoires. Per donor, leukapheresis produced somewhere between about 0.9 and 10 billion PBMCs.

Looking up the germline V gene (reference sequence) yields CDR1 LNHDA and CDR2 SQIVND. From the cysteine through the phenylalanine, the CDR3 covers 14 amino acids. CDR3 DNA is the only sequence kept; it has 42 bases, read in frame from the first base. The V and J ends are trimmed by 6 bases and 5 bases, leaving 13 bases between them. About this clone: Its antigen target is currently unknown. Within one base of it there is no much larger clone, and no base qualities were kept.

Findings and caveats that apply to the study as a whole: Even with the large sequencing depth, rarefaction of the sorted-subset datasets indicated that sequencing was incomplete. Compared with non-shared clonotypes, the clonotypes found in all four sorted-subset donors had higher generation probabilities. Sampling was limited to blood, and TCR repertoires in tissue likely differ from TCR repertoires in blood. Around 5% of naive CD4, 3.5% of naive CD8, about 2.1% of memory CD4, and 0.35% to 0.5% of memory CD8 clonotypes were shared across several donors. Estimated clonotype richness was generally larger for naive than for memory subsets. Because the study included only a small number of donors, the genetic and exposure-history diversity represented was limited. Pairwise subsampling indicated that sequencing depth was expected to affect the degree of clonotype sharing among donors.

CD8 naive samples were CD45RO-negative cells positively selected for CCR7, giving a CD45RA+CCR7+ population that excluded TemRA cells. The donors were healthy, HIV-negative adults with no recently reported acute infections or vaccinations. Only Caucasian adults living in Nashville, Tennessee, USA were represented among the donors. After blood collection by leukapheresis, PBMCs were isolated using Ficoll-Histopaque density gradient centrifugation and then cryopreserved in the vapor phase of liquid nitrogen. Analytical flow cytometry was used to check the purity and quantity of each magnetically sorted T cell population. Genomic DNA was isolated from each sorted fraction and quantified by UV absorbance on a Nanodrop 2000c. Using the deep immunoSEQ assay, TCR CDR3 regions were amplified from genomic DNA by multiplex PCR. Genomic DNA extracted from each cell subset was distributed evenly over all wells of several immunoSEQ 96-well plates, and each plate served as one replicate. For sorted subsets, around 0.2 ug of genomic DNA, equivalent to tens of thousands of T cell genomes, went into each replicate PCR. Purified libraries were quantified with a Qubit 3.0 fluorometer, sized on a Bioanalyzer 2100, and re-quantified with the KAPA Library Quantification kit. A separate single-read 150-cycle Illumina NextSeq 550 flow cell was used to sequence each immunoSEQ 96-well plate. The study's own analysis went as follows. Because only junctional sequences without quality scores were contained in the immunoSEQ output, filtering matching that applied to full-length reads could not be performed. To assign V/J genes and CDR3, sequences were annotated against IMGT germline references using PyIR, a Python wrapper for IgBLAST v1.9. Reads were filtered out if the reads had weak V/J assignments (E-value above 1e-6), no CDR3, stop codons, out-of-frame junctions, or ambiguous translated residues. V3J clonotypes were defined by identical inferred V gene, J gene, and CDR3 amino acid sequence. To compute the percentage overlap between repertoires, the number of shared unique clonotypes was divided by the size of the smaller repertoire. RTK rarefaction, the Chao1 estimator, and Recon v2.1 estimates of unobserved clonotypes were used to assess repertoire richness. Generation probabilities were computed with OLGA for all TCRbeta clonotypes obtained by the gDNA method from four donors. TCRdb provides this immuneACCESS table in a form limited to in-frame rearrangements. Some clones are lacking; in checked studies, under half of them reflect an unresolved V gene, and why the rest are absent is not known. V and J calls and clone size are copied from that table; D and trimming were computed from the DNA. The table for this sample lists 600,000 or so clones; around 96% of them were counted only once. Approximately 0.11% of the sample comes from the top ten.

This receptor was identified in a woman aged 25 to 39 in good health. Sequencing was done on a sample of naive CD8+ T cells sorted from blood. What the cell subset or site label conveys for this sample: CD45RA+CCR7+. The V gene is TRBV19 and the J gene is TRBJ2-2; TRBD2 is a weak D gene call, 7 bases matching. The CDR3 protein sequence reads: CASRPRGGTGELFF. The bases read TGTGCCAGTAGACCGAGGGGGGGAACCGGGGAGCTGTTTTTT.